The 18 T cell receptor beta chains below were found in one sample sequenced in a study of blood T cell repertoires in COVID-19. Using immunoSEQ multiplex PCR, the repertoire was profiled, and TCRdb retains in-frame clones only, with some absent. The sample has approximately 140,000 clones; approximately 92% are singletons. Sequenced input: peripheral blood. The receptors shown here come from a man between 18 and 35 years old with COVID-19, enrolled during active disease.

The chain employs TRBV27 and TRBJ1-5; 8 positions match TRBD1. The CDR3 contains 14 residues. Trimming took 6 bases from V and 4 from J; bases not matched to a gene: 5. Germline V gene lookup returns CDR1 MNHEY and CDR2 SMNVEV (reference sequence). CDR3 nucleotide sequence: TGTGCCAGCAGCCCCGGGACAGGAAATCAGCCCCAGCATTTT. It specifies CASSPGTGNQPQHF.

The V gene is TRBV6-6, the J gene TRBJ2-3, with D perhaps TRBD2 (6 bases). The CDR3 totals 16 residues. Germline V lookup: CDR1 MNHNY, CDR2 SVGAGI (reference sequence). Deletions cut 6 bases from V and 5 bases from J, with 21 bases between. CDR3 loop: CASSQLPPGVVDTQYF. CDR3 sequence (DNA): TGTGCCAGCAGCCAACTCCCACCGGGAGTGGTAGATACGCAGTATTTT.

This chain connects TRBV5-6 to TRBJ2-7, with 10 bases identical to TRBD2. CDR1 and CDR2 (germline): SGHDT, YYEEEE. V lost 4 bases to trimming and J lost 2 bases; unmatched junction nucleotides: 9. This CDR3 comprises 16 residues. The CDR3 reads CASSAGVGTSAYEQYF. In nucleotides, the CDR3 is TGTGCCAGCAGCGCAGGGGTAGGGACTAGCGCCTACGAGCAGTACTTC.

The rearrangement links TRBV7-9 to TRBJ2-7, with 7 nucleotides matching TRBD2. V gave up 5 bases and J gave up 3 bases; unmatched junction bases: 7. Looked up from germline, CDR1 is SEHNR and CDR2 is FQNEAQ (reference sequence). The CDR3 is 14 amino acids. The CDR3 sequence: CASSPRGDFYEQYF. CDR3 DNA: TGTGCCAGCAGCCCCCGGGGGGACTTCTACGAGCAGTACTTC.

This clone occurred once. The chain carries TRBV10-3 and TRBJ2-2; no clear D gene. CDR3 size: 13 residues. The ends were cut back, 3 bases at V and 3 bases at J, with 5 bases in the middle. CDR1 ENHRY and CDR2 SYGVKD come from the germline V gene. CDR3 amino acids: CAISDRYTGELFF. CDR3 DNA sequence: TGTGCCATCAGTGATCGGTACACCGGGGAGCTGTTTTTT.

This chain connects TRBV28 to TRBJ2-2; D perhaps matches TRBD2 (6 bases). The CDR3 spans 16 residues. Germline V lookup: CDR1 MDHEN, CDR2 SYDVKM. V lost 1 base and J lost 6, with 15 bases in between. The CDR3 protein is CASSLFSGQDPGELFF. The CDR3 nucleotides read TGTGCCAGCAGTTTATTCAGCGGGCAGGATCCCGGGGAGCTGTTTTTT.

The rearrangement uses TRBV28 and TRBJ2-1, with 9 bases identical to TRBD1. The germline CDR1 and CDR2 sequences are MDHEN and SYDVKM. The CDR3 has 16 amino acids. Trimming cost V 3 bases and J 5 bases; bases outside gene matches: 8. The CDR3 protein is CASSLDRGVYDNEQFF. The CDR3 DNA is TGTGCCAGCAGTTTGGACAGGGGAGTGTATGACAATGAGCAGTTCTTC.

The CDR3 sequence is CASSVTVVGELFF. Here the CDR3 DNA reads TGTGCCAGTAGCGTCACAGTCGTAGGGGAGCTGTTTTTT. This chain joins TRBV19 and TRBJ2-2, with D unclear. The V end lost 6 bases, the J end lost 8 bases, and 13 bases lay between the germline ends. In germline, CDR1 is LNHDA, CDR2 SQIVND (reference sequence). The CDR3 loop spans 13 amino acids. The full variable domain, with the rest looked up from reference TRBV19 and TRBJ2-2, is DGGITQSPKYLFRKEGQNVTLSCEQNLNHDAMYWYRQDPGQGLRLIYYSQIVNDFQKGDIAEGYSVSREKKESFPLTVTSAQKNPTAFYLCASSVTVVGELFFGEGSRLTVL.

The J gene is TRBJ2-7, the V gene TRBV11-3; 10 nucleotides line up with TRBD1. CDR3 length equals 18 residues. Losses at the gene ends were 5 bases for V and 3 bases for J; bases not matched to a gene: 16. Germline V gives CDR1 SGHNT, CDR2 YENEEA. This CDR3 reads CASSAGQGKPSGNYEQYF. The CDR3 DNA reads as TGTGCCAGCAGCGCGGGACAGGGGAAGCCTAGCGGAAACTACGAGCAGTACTTC.

DNA for the CDR3: TGCGCCAGCAGTGACGCTGATATAGCGGGACCCACCTACAATGAGCAGTTCTTC. Protein sequence: CASSDADIAGPTYNEQFF. The V gene is TRBV10-1, the J gene TRBJ2-1, with 8 bases fitting TRBD2. The CDR3 extends over 18 amino acids. V shed 3 bases and J 2 bases; nucleotides not matched to a gene: 12. Germline V gene data show CDR1 as WNHNN and CDR2 as SYGVQD (reference sequence).

The chain recombines TRBV6-5 with TRBJ2-5, with TRBD1 matching 10 bases. Germline trimming cut 5 bases from V and 2 bases from J; bases unmatched to any gene: 5. This CDR3 is 15 amino acids long. Germline lookup yields CDR1 MNHEY and CDR2 SVGAGI. CDR3 coding DNA: TGTGCCAGCAGTCCTCCGGGACAGGGGCAAGAGACCCAGTACTTC. This encodes CASSPPGQGQETQYF.

The V and J genes are TRBV11-2 and TRBJ2-2; 7 bases agree with TRBD1. V shed 4 bases, J shed 5 bases, and the junction held 7 bases outside the gene matches. Germline lookup yields CDR1 SGHAT and CDR2 FQNNGV. The CDR3 is made up of 15 amino acids. For the CDR3, the DNA is TGTGCCAGCAGCTACGACCGGGACAGAACCGGGGAGCTGTTTTTT. It is translated as CASSYDRDRTGELFF.

V usage is TRBV5-1 and J usage is TRBJ2-5; 8 nucleotides align to TRBD1. Germline V lookup: CDR1 SGHRS, CDR2 YFSETQ. V trimming: 4 bases; J trimming: 0 bases; junction bases outside the gene matches: 11. The CDR3 spans 17 residues. CDR3 region: CASSPITGGGYQETQYF. In DNA form, the CDR3 reads TGCGCCAGCAGCCCAATTACAGGGGGAGGTTACCAAGAGACCCAGTACTTC.

This clone was observed a single time. The CDR3 sequence: CASSLGRNNSPLHF. The CDR3, as DNA: TGTGCCAGCAGCTTAGGCAGGAATAATTCACCCCTCCACTTT. V gene TRBV11-2 combines with J gene TRBJ1-6; D not resolved. CDR3 size: 14 residues. V was clipped by 1 base and J by 5 bases, with 6 bases between them. Germline CDR1 and CDR2: SGHAT and FQNNGV. The complete variable domain, with remaining parts taken from reference TRBV11-2 and TRBJ1-6, reads EAGVAQSPRYKIIEKRQSVAFWCNPISGHATLYWYQQILGQGPKLLIQFQNNGVVDDSQLPKDRFSAERLKGVDSTLKIQPAKLEDSAVYLCASSLGRNNSPLHFGNGTRLTVT.

The chain links TRBV19 to TRBJ1-6, with no clear D. The length of the CDR3 is 13 residues. Trimming stripped 4 bases from V and 11 bases from J, with 12 bases between. Germline CDR1 LNHDA, CDR2 SQIVND (reference sequence). The CDR3 DNA is TGTGCCAGTAGTAACCGGGGATGGGCACCCCTCCACTTT. Translated: CASSNRGWAPLHF.

The chain carries TRBV5-1 and TRBJ1-1; D gene ambiguous. The V end lost 4 bases, the J end lost 2 bases, and 12 bases lay between the germline ends. This CDR3 is 14 amino acids long. Looked up from germline, CDR1 is SGHRS and CDR2 is YFSETQ. The CDR3 bases are TGCGCCAGCAGCCCGGGATGGGCAAACACTGAAGCTTTCTTT. Protein: CASSPGWANTEAFF.

This clone showed up just once. The CDR3 spells CASSRDRLREKLFF. In nucleotides, the CDR3 is TGTGCCAGCAGTAGGGACAGGCTTAGGGAAAAACTGTTTTTT. This chain connects TRBV3-1 (or the pseudogene TRBV3-2) to TRBJ1-4, with 8 nucleotides matching TRBD1. The CDR3 spans 14 residues. After removal of 6 bases from V and 8 bases from J, the junction contained 8 bases not matched to a gene. CDR1 is LGHDT, CDR2 YNNKEL, per germline (reference sequence).

The rearrangement links TRBV27 to TRBJ2-5; weak D call: TRBD1 (6 bases). V gave up 3 bases and J gave up 2 bases, with 10 bases separating them. This CDR3 comprises 14 residues. Germline V gene sequence: CDR1 MNHEY, CDR2 SMNVEV (reference sequence). The CDR3 region has the DNA TGTGCCAGCAGTTTGTGGGGGCCTCAAGAGACCCAGTACTTC. Protein sequence: CASSLWGPQETQYF.